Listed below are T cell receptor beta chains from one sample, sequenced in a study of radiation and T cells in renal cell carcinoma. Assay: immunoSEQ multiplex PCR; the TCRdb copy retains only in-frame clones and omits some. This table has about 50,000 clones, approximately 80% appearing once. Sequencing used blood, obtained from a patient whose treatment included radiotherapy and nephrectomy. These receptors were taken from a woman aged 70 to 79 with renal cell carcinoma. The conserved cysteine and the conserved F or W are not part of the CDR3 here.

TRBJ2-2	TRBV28	ASSPVTGGGELF
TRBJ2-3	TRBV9	ASSAEPGGRDTQY
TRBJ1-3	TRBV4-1	ASGRVGGNTIY
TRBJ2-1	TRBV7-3	ASGTGAVNEQF
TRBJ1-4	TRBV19	ASSSSENEKLF
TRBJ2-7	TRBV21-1	ASSSTGGTYEQY
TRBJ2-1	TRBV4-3	ASSQAPDRVYREQF
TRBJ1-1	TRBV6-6	ASSWGGDTEAF
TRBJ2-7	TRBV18	ASSPIMQGQGGEQY
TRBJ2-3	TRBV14	ASSGRRTTDTQY
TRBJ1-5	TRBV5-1	ASSLDGYSNQPQH
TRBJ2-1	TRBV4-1	ASSHIFSGRPYNEQF
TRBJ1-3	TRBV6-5	ASSFGNTIY
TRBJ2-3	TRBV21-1	ASSKLTDSPCTDTQY
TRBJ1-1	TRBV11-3	ANNREREAF
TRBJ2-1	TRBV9	ASSVVGQYNEQF
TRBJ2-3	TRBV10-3	AISEFSRELY
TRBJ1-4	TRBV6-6	ASSPGQGDEKLF
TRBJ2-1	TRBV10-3	AISGENSYNEQF
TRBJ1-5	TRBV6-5	ASSSTGEGRQPQH
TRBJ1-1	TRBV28	ASSFTQNTEAF
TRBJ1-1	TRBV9	ASSPRTPIGTEAF
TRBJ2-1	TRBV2	ASGGAGRSYNEQF
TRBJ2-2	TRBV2	ASSGLFVGGELF
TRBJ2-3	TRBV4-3	ASSRRILATDTQY
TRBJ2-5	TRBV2	ASRSGLAGRGETQY
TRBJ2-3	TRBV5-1	ASSMGLAGSDTQY
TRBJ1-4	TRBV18	ASSPRDGFNEKLF
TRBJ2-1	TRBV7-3	ASSKIQGTFDEQF
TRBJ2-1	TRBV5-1	ASSTGQGTAIDEQF
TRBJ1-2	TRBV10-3	AISEPPTGTGNYGYT
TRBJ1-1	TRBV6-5	ASTTPWGEAF
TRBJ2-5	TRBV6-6	ATGTFRETQY
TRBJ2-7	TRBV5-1	ASSLEWGNYEQY
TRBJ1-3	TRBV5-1	ASSLQGAASGNTIY
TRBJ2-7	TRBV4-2	ASSQDKDEQY
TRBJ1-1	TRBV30	AWTKGGSEAF
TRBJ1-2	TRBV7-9	ASSPGGATDYGYT
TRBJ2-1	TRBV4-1	ASSQDEVSRNEQF
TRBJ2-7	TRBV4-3	ASSQERGEEQY
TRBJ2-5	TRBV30	ALGTSGQETQY
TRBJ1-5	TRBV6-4	ASSDFIATRSNQPQH
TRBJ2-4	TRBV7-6	ASSPGPLPVAKNIQY
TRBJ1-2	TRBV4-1	ASSQEPTGDYYGYT
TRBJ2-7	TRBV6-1	ASSEAGTYEQY
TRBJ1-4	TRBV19	ASIRQGASTNEKLF
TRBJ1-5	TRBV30	AWGQGSNQPQH
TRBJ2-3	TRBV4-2	ASSQDGRTGFRGTDTQY
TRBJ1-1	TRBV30	AWSELYRTEAF
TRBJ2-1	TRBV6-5	ASSYPRGQGNNEQF
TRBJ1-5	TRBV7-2	ASSPPGLESNQPQH
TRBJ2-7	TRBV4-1	ASSQGGRLSYEQY
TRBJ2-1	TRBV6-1	ASSAHTSGSSYNEQF
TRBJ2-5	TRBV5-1	ASSPVPGETQY
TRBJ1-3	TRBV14	ASSPGQRSSGNTIY
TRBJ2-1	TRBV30	AWSPTAGTSGRATYNEQF
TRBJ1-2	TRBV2	ASSPAGERSYGYT
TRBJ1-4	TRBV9	ASSTPQGGNEKLF
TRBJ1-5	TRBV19	ASSEGQPQH
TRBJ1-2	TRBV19	ASSIQGTNYGYT